This T cell receptor (beta chain) comes out of a study of blood T cells in healthy people across ages. This clonotype has at least ten counts. A J-beta primer mix and a sample-barcoded 5' primer were used in a second PCR of about 6 to 12 cycles. TCRdb analysed the 5' RACE reads with MiXCR anew, one entry per CDR3 protein. The sample includes approximately 2,000,000 distinct CDR3 sequences, approximately 39% of them seen just once. There are 12 residues in the CDR3. V was pared by 2 bases and J by 3 bases, with 2 bases between. The germline CDR1 and CDR2 sequences are SEHNR and FQNEAQ (reference sequence).

The V call is TRBV7-9, the J call TRBJ1-5; the D is unclear. Sequenced input: blood. This TCR derives from a human donor in good health. CDR3 in DNA: TGTGCCAGCAGCTTAAACAATCAGCCCCAGCATTTT. The encoded protein is CASSLNNQPQHF.